Presented here are 24 T cell receptor beta chains from one specimen sequenced in a study of blood T cells in healthy people across ages. Sample-barcoded 5' priming and a J-beta primer mix drove a second PCR of about 6 to 12 cycles. TCRdb re-called the 5' RACE reads with MiXCR, one entry per CDR3 protein. The sample carries around 800,000 distinct CDR3 sequences, under 30% recorded once. The data also belong to a second study, concerning T cells of mothers and their children.

The sequencing input was blood. Receptors originate from a boy aged 5-17 years in good health.

V and J are TRBV12-3 or TRBV12-4 and TRBJ2-2; 10 bases are a match to TRBD2. V shed 1 base and J 0 bases; nucleotides not matched to a gene: 2. The CDR3 totals 17 residues. The CDR3 region has the DNA TGTGCCAGCAGTTTAGGGCTAGCGGGGGCGAACACCGGGGAGCTGTTTTTT. It yields the protein CASSLGLAGANTGELFF.

The sample holds a few counts of this clonotype. The chain couples TRBV5-1 to TRBJ2-1, with 8 positions matching TRBD2. This CDR3 has 16 residues. Losses at the gene ends were 1 base for V and 9 bases for J; bases not matched to a gene: 12. Germline V gene data show CDR1 as SGHRS and CDR2 as YFSETQ. This CDR3 is CASSLFRGGPGAEQFF. The DNA for the CDR3 is TGCGCCAGCAGCTTGTTTCGCGGGGGGCCTGGGGCTGAGCAGTTCTTC.

The chain is built from TRBV11-1 and TRBJ1-2; D may be TRBD1 (6 bases). The V end was cut by 4 bases, the J end by 2 bases, with 23 bases between. The CDR3 runs 18 residues. CDR1 and CDR2 from the germline V gene are SGHAT and FQDESV (reference sequence). The CDR3 sequence is CASSYSARDIERNYGYTF. Here the CDR3 DNA reads TGTGCCAGCAGCTATTCCGCCCGGGACATCGAAAGGAACTATGGCTACACCTTC.

This sequence joins TRBV5-1 and TRBJ2-3; D unresolved. The germline V gene has CDR1 SGHRS and CDR2 YFSETQ. Trimming took off 0 bases at V and 2 bases at J, with 13 bases between the two ends. The CDR3 spans 16 residues. DNA for the CDR3: TGCGCCAGCAGCTTGGTTCTGAGGAGATTCACAGATACGCAGTATTTT. Amino acids: CASSLVLRRFTDTQYF.

This clonotype has more than one count but fewer than ten. The gene calls are TRBV5-1 and TRBJ2-7; 8 bases fit TRBD1. This CDR3 is built from 16 residues. Losses at the gene ends were 0 bases for V and 2 bases for J; bases not matched to a gene: 7. The germline V gene has CDR1 SGHRS and CDR2 YFSETQ. The CDR3 spells CASSLGPWTGPYEQYF. CDR3 DNA: TGCGCCAGCAGCTTGGGGCCCTGGACAGGGCCCTACGAGCAGTACTTC.

J is TRBJ1-3 and V is TRBV2, with TRBD1 matching 8 bases. Trimming removed 7 bases from V and 5 bases from J; junction bases left unmatched: 10. The CDR3 sequence is 15 residues long. The V gene's germline CDR1 is SNHLY and CDR2 FYNNEI. CDR3 nucleotide sequence: TGTGCCAGCAATCAAGACAGGGGAGGAAGAAACACCATATATTTT. Translated, it gives CASNQDRGGRNTIYF.

The V call is TRBV27, the J call TRBJ2-1, with 9 bases identical to TRBD2. Germline CDR1 is MNHEY and CDR2 is SMNVEV (reference sequence). Trimming took 3 bases from V and 9 from J; bases not matched to a gene: 3. This CDR3 comprises 13 residues. The CDR3 loop is CASSLRLAVEQFF. In DNA, the CDR3 is TGTGCCAGCAGTTTGAGACTAGCGGTTGAGCAGTTCTTC.

The rearrangement links TRBV7-3 to TRBJ2-1; D may be TRBD1 or TRBD2 (7 bases each). V was pared by 5 bases and J by 5 bases, with 16 bases between. Germline V lookup: CDR1 SGHTA, CDR2 FQGTGA. This CDR3 is 15 amino acids long. CDR3 sequence reads: CASSQGGAANNEQFF. DNA for the CDR3: TGTGCCAGCAGCCAGGGGGGGGCCGCAAACAATGAGCAGTTCTTC.

This clonotype was counted between two and nine times. This rearrangement joins TRBV7-2 to TRBJ2-1, with 9 bases aligning to TRBD2. This CDR3 has 15 amino acids. The J segment lost 6 bases and the V segment lost 7 bases, leaving 10 bases of the junction unmatched. Germline V CDR1 and CDR2: SGHTA, FQGNSA. CDR3 nucleotide sequence: TGTGCCAGCAACCCTTGGGCGGGGGGGCCCAATGAGCAGTTCTTC. The encoded protein is CASNPWAGGPNEQFF.

The chain uses TRBV6-1 and TRBJ2-7; either TRBD1 or TRBD2 may fit D (5 bases each). CDR1 and CDR2 from the germline V gene are MNHNS and SASEGT. The CDR3 is 14 residues long. V was clipped by 7 bases and J by 4 bases, with 17 bases between them. The CDR3 DNA follows: TGTGCCAGCATCCCCCGGGGCAATCGGTACGAGCAGTACTTC. This sequence encodes CASIPRGNRYEQYF.

This clonotype was detected once. V gene TRBV7-9 combines with J gene TRBJ2-1; TRBD2 matches 7 bases. Unmatched junction bases numbered 13, after V lost 0 bases and J lost 2 bases. CDR1 and CDR2 from the germline V gene are SEHNR and FQNEAQ (reference sequence). The CDR3 totals 19 residues. CDR3: CASSLAGFGGGITYNEQFF. The CDR3 DNA sequence: TGTGCCAGCAGCTTAGCGGGCTTTGGCGGGGGAATTACCTACAATGAGCAGTTCTTC.

The V call is TRBV25-1, the J call TRBJ2-7; 9 positions match TRBD1. There are 14 residues in the CDR3. With V trimmed by 3 bases and J by 3 bases, 3 bases remained unmatched. Germline V CDR1 and CDR2: MGHDK, SYGVNS. CDR3 sequence reads: CASSDPDRGYEQYF. In nucleotides, the CDR3 is TGTGCCAGCAGTGACCCGGACAGGGGCTACGAGCAGTACTTC.

This clonotype has more than one count but fewer than ten. For the CDR3, the DNA is TGCAGCGCCAGAACAGTTGCCGAGCAGTACTTC. It is translated as CSARTVAEQYF. V gene TRBV29-1 combines with J gene TRBJ2-5; D remains unclear. The end of the DNA is better explained by TRBJ2-7, so the J call may be wrong. Germline CDR1 reads SQVTM; CDR2 reads ANQGSEA. The CDR3 totals 11 residues.

This sequence joins TRBV12-5 and TRBJ2-7, with D perhaps assigned TRBD1 or TRBD2 (5 bases each). The germline V and J ends were trimmed by 5 bases and 2 bases, with 16 bases remaining between them. The CDR3 contains 15 residues. Germline V gene data show CDR1 as LGHNT and CDR2 as FRNRAP. The CDR3 reads CASGAGTAYAYEQYF. DNA for the CDR3: TGTGCTAGTGGTGCAGGGACGGCCTACGCCTACGAGCAGTACTTC.

This sequence joins TRBV28 and TRBJ2-1, with 10 nucleotides matching TRBD1. The V and J ends lost 2 bases and 2 bases, in that order; junction bases with no gene match: 3. The CDR3 has 16 amino acids. Germline loops: CDR1 MDHEN, CDR2 SYDVKM. This chain's CDR3 is CASSLAGTGAYNEQFF. The CDR3 DNA reads as TGTGCCAGCAGTTTAGCCGGGACAGGGGCCTACAATGAGCAGTTCTTC.

The chain is built from TRBV5-1 and TRBJ1-1, with 7 positions matching TRBD1. Germline V lookup: CDR1 SGHRS, CDR2 YFSETQ. J gave up 4 bases and V 4 bases, and 7 bases lay outside the gene matches. This CDR3 spans 14 amino acids. The CDR3 reads CASSPGRGLTEAFF. CDR3 nucleotides: TGCGCCAGCAGCCCCGGGAGGGGGCTCACTGAAGCTTTCTTT.

This clonotype was seen a handful of times. V and J are TRBV7-9 and TRBJ1-2; no definite D call. The germline V and J ends were trimmed by 1 base and 6 bases, with 9 bases remaining between them. Germline values: CDR1 SEHNR, CDR2 FQNEAQ (reference sequence). CDR3 size: 13 residues. CDR3 sequence reads: CASSLGSSDGYTF. CDR3 nucleotides: TGTGCCAGCAGCTTAGGTAGCAGCGATGGCTACACCTTC.

The gene calls are TRBV5-1 and TRBJ2-4, with D uncertain. This CDR3 has 13 residues. Trimming shortened V by 6 bases and J by 6 bases, and 13 bases separated the two germline ends. From germline, CDR1 is SGHRS and CDR2 YFSETQ. Written as DNA, the CDR3 is TGCGCCAGCACCTCACCACCCTCAAACATTCAGTACTTC. This codes for CASTSPPSNIQYF. The entire variable domain, with the rest obtained from reference TRBV5-1 and TRBJ2-4, is as follows: KAGVTQTPRYLIKTRGQQVTLSCSPISGHRSVSWYQQTPGQGLQFLFEYFSETQRNKGNFPGRFSGRQFSNSRSEMNVSTLELGDSALYLCASTSPPSNIQYFGAGTRLSVL.

This chain links TRBV20-1 with TRBJ2-5; 8 bases agree with TRBD1. The J call may be wrong; the DNA end is better matched by TRBJ2-7. Germline V CDR1 and CDR2: DFQATT, SNEGSKA (reference sequence). The CDR3 loop spans 13 amino acids. CDR3 in amino acids: CSAGDRPPYEQYF. CDR3 nucleotides: TGCAGTGCGGGGGACAGGCCCCCCTACGAGCAGTACTTC.

The sample holds a few counts of this clonotype. The chain has TRBV16 and TRBJ2-7, with 7 nucleotides matching TRBD2. Trimming removed 2 bases from V and 1 base from J; junction bases left unmatched: 8. CDR1 is KGHSY and CDR2 is FQNENV in the germline V gene. The CDR3 spans 16 residues. This CDR3 is CASSQMRIGGSYEQYF. DNA of the CDR3: TGTGCCAGCAGCCAAATGAGAATCGGGGGGTCCTACGAGCAGTACTTC.

In its sample, this clonotype was seen a few times. This chain connects TRBV24-1 to TRBJ2-5; D tentatively reads TRBD1 or TRBD2 (5 bases each). This CDR3 region has 14 residues. Germline CDR1 reads KGHDR; CDR2 reads SFDVKD. V was pared by 2 bases and J by 1 base, with 7 bases between. The CDR3 is CATSDSGPQETQYF. The CDR3 region has the DNA TGTGCCACCAGTGATTCGGGACCCCAAGAGACCCAGTACTTC.

The chain combines TRBV20-1 with TRBJ1-5; D perhaps matches TRBD1 (5 bases). The V end lost 6 bases, the J end lost 7 bases, and 19 bases lay between the germline ends. CDR1 DFQATT and CDR2 SNEGSKA come from the germline V gene (reference sequence). The CDR3 runs 14 residues. The CDR3 DNA follows: TGCAGTGCCACAACTCGCGGGGCAAACCAGCCCCAGCATTTT. Its protein product is CSATTRGANQPQHF.

For this clonotype: The junction departs from the called germline gene at one end, perhaps through a read error. The CDR3 sequence is CYRVSGANVLTF. CDR3 nucleotide sequence: TGTTACCGAGTTTCTGGAGCCAACGTCCTGACTTTC. V is TRBV24-1 and J is TRBJ2-6; D remains unclear. CDR3 length: 12 residues. CDR1 is KGHDR and CDR2 is SFDVKD in the germline V gene.

The chain uses TRBV25-1 and TRBJ1-2; D gene ambiguous. V was trimmed by 1 base and J by 5 bases, leaving 11 bases between them. CDR3 length equals 14 residues. The germline CDR1 and CDR2 sequences are MGHDK and SYGVNS. This chain's CDR3 is CASSESGGRYGYTF. The CDR3 region has the DNA TGTGCCAGCAGTGAATCAGGCGGGAGGTATGGCTACACCTTC.